The 29 T cell receptor beta chains presented below share a single source sample, sequenced in a study of cytomegalovirus exposure and HLA in healthy donors. The protocol was immunoSEQ multiplex PCR, while the TCRdb copy is restricted to in-frame clones and leaves out a portion. This table has fewer than 200,000 clones, 95% to 96% appearing once. The sequenced material came from PBMCs. The receptors were gathered from a young woman in good health and CMV-seronegative.

This clone came up once. The V call is TRBV25-1, the J call TRBJ1-2; a possible D gene is TRBD1 (5 bases). CDR1 is MGHDK and CDR2 is SYGVNS in the germline V gene. V lost 2 bases, J lost 2 bases, and 9 bases lay in between. This CDR3 is 14 amino acids long. CDR3 DNA: TGTGCCAGCAGTGAACCTGGGGGGAACTATGGCTACACCTTC. Amino acids: CASSEPGGNYGYTF.

V gene TRBV29-1 combines with J gene TRBJ1-2; possible D gene TRBD1, 5 bases. CDR1 and CDR2 from the germline V gene are SQVTM and ANQGSEA. This CDR3 contains 11 residues. V gave up 3 bases and J gave up 7 bases, with 9 bases separating them. The CDR3 protein is CSVDTGRGYTF. CDR3 nucleotide sequence: TGCAGCGTTGATACAGGCCGTGGCTACACCTTC.

The chain combines TRBV7-8 with TRBJ1-1; D uncertain. From germline, CDR1 is SGHVS and CDR2 FQNEAQ. The CDR3 totals 17 residues. Deletions cut 1 base from V and 1 base from J, with 16 bases between. CDR3 coding DNA: TGTGCCAGCAGCTTAGATGTGGCAGATCCATCGAACACTGAAGCTTTCTTT. This codes for CASSLDVADPSNTEAFF.

Remarks on this clone: At one end the junction does not follow the germline gene, possibly because of a read error. The V call is TRBV5-1, the J call TRBJ2-1; the match to TRBD2 covers 9 bases. Germline assignment: CDR1 SGHRS and CDR2 YFSETQ. The CDR3 runs 19 residues. DNA for the CDR3: TGCGCCAGCAGCTTGGATTTGGCGGGGGGGCCAACCCTCTACTATGAGCAGTTCTTC. Its protein product is CASSLDLAGGPTLYYEQFF.

V is TRBV6-5 and J is TRBJ2-1; D perhaps matches TRBD1 (5 bases). The germline V gene encodes CDR1 MNHEY and CDR2 SVGAGI. The CDR3 has 13 amino acids. V was trimmed by 6 bases and J by 3 bases, leaving 9 bases between them. CDR3 nucleotide sequence: TGTGCCAGCAGACCGACAGTCTACAATGAGCAGTTCTTC. It specifies CASRPTVYNEQFF.

The chain carries TRBV6-1 and TRBJ2-7, with D perhaps matching TRBD1 (6 bases). The CDR3 totals 12 residues. Germline V CDR1 and CDR2: MNHNS, SASEGT. Trimming stripped 6 bases from V and 3 bases from J, with 9 bases between. The CDR3 loop is CASRTGIYEQYF. In DNA, the CDR3 is TGTGCCAGCAGAACAGGGATCTACGAGCAGTACTTC.

The chain is built from TRBV6-1 and TRBJ1-5; no clear D gene. This CDR3 is 15 amino acids long. Germline CDR1 MNHNS, CDR2 SASEGT. V was shortened by 6 bases and J by 2 bases, with 14 bases between the two germline ends. CDR3 region: CASRRLAEGNQPQHF. DNA for the CDR3: TGTGCCAGCAGGAGACTGGCCGAGGGCAATCAGCCCCAGCATTTT.

The chain carries TRBV6-5 and TRBJ1-2; D gene uncertain. This CDR3 spans 13 amino acids. From germline, CDR1 is MNHEY and CDR2 SVGAGI. Trimming stripped 2 bases from V and 5 bases from J, with 9 bases between. CDR3: CASSYGAGYGYTF. The CDR3 DNA is TGTGCCAGCAGTTACGGCGCGGGGTATGGCTACACCTTC.

This clone was detected once. Other DNA sequences in this sample translate to the same CDR3. The genes are TRBV5-1 and TRBJ2-7; 9 bases are shared with TRBD1. In germline, CDR1 is SGHRS, CDR2 YFSETQ. V lost 0 bases and J lost 0; bases outside the gene matches: 4. This CDR3 contains 16 residues. The CDR3: CASSLGGTGSSYEQYF. The CDR3 DNA reads as TGCGCCAGCAGCTTGGGTGGGACAGGGAGCTCCTACGAGCAGTACTTC.

Written as DNA, the CDR3 is TGCGCCAGCAGTCAACCTGGGTTGGACGCGGGAATCGCCTACGAGCAGTACTTC. Encoded protein: CASSQPGLDAGIAYEQYF. This chain uses TRBV23-1 with TRBJ2-7; TRBD2 might be the D (6 bases). Being an ORF, TRBV23-1 has a function that is uncertain. Trimming removed 2 bases from V and 2 bases from J, with 22 bases in between. The CDR3 spans 18 residues.

The chain recombines TRBV9 with TRBJ2-1; D unresolved. The CDR3 is made up of 16 amino acids. V gave up 4 bases and J gave up 5 bases, with 19 bases separating them. Germline V lookup: CDR1 SGDLS, CDR2 YYNGEE. The chain's CDR3 is CASSHPQNNPNNEQFF. For the CDR3, the DNA is TGTGCCAGCAGCCATCCTCAGAACAACCCCAACAATGAGCAGTTCTTC.

The DNA for the CDR3 is TGTGCCAGCAGCGGGGACAGCGGAGACCCCTTCTATAATTCACCCCTCCACTTT. This gives the protein CASSGDSGDPFYNSPLHF. The gene calls are TRBV5-6 and TRBJ1-6; 7 bases are shared with TRBD1. V dropped 4 bases and J dropped 3; count of bases not matched to a gene: 13. Germline V CDR1 and CDR2: SGHDT, YYEEEE. The CDR3 runs 18 residues.

This rearrangement joins TRBV7-3 to TRBJ2-3; possible D gene TRBD2, 6 bases. CDR3 length: 15 amino acids. V was trimmed by 2 bases and J by 2 bases, leaving 11 bases between them. Germline-derived CDR1 and CDR2 are SGHTA and FQGTGA. DNA for the CDR3: TGTGCCAGCAGCTTATATGGACTACCCACAGATACGCAGTATTTT. Translation: CASSLYGLPTDTQYF.

This sequence joins TRBV2 and TRBJ2-7; 9 bases match TRBD1. This CDR3 is built from 16 residues. Trimming took 3 bases from V and 12 from J; bases not matched to a gene: 18. Germline CDR1 is SNHLY and CDR2 is FYNNEI. The CDR3 sequence is CASSERVTDRGEKRYF. CDR3 in DNA: TGTGCCAGCAGTGAGAGGGTGACGGACAGGGGCGAGAAAAGGTACTTC.

The chain carries TRBV19 and TRBJ1-1, with D perhaps matching TRBD1 (5 bases). V lost 3 bases, J lost 8 bases, and 19 bases lay in between. This CDR3 region has 15 residues. From germline, CDR1 is LNHDA and CDR2 SQIVND (reference sequence). CDR3 nucleotides: TGTGCCAGTAGTATTCCGGGGGAGCCTGTCCTCGAAGCTTTCTTT. Its translation: CASSIPGEPVLEAFF.

The chain links TRBV7-2 to TRBJ2-3; a possible D gene is TRBD2 (6 bases). The V and J ends lost 11 bases and 1 base respectively, with 16 bases between them. The CDR3 extends over 14 amino acids. CDR1 SGHTA and CDR2 FQGNSA come from the germline V gene. The CDR3: CAGSYWGGTDTQYF. The DNA of the CDR3 is TGTGCCGGAAGTTACTGGGGGGGCACAGATACGCAGTATTTT.

The chain carries TRBV9 and TRBJ2-7; 8 bases agree with TRBD1. CDR3 size: 14 residues. In germline, CDR1 is SGDLS, CDR2 YYNGEE. Unmatched junction bases numbered 3, after V lost 0 bases and J lost 4 bases. The CDR3 DNA sequence: TGTGCCAGCAGCGTAGAGACAGGGGCATACGAGCAGTACTTC. Protein sequence: CASSVETGAYEQYF.

The CDR3 sequence: CASSPSAEQFF. The CDR3 region has the DNA TGTGCCAGCTCTCCTAGCGCAGAGCAGTTCTTC. The chain joins TRBV18 to TRBJ2-1; possibly TRBD2 for D (6 bases). Germline values: CDR1 KGHSH, CDR2 LQKENI. CDR3 length equals 11 residues. The V end was cut by 6 bases, the J end by 10 bases, with 10 bases between.

Written as DNA, the CDR3 is TGTGCCAGCTCTTCCCTTGGTAGCGGGGCGAACACCGGGGAGCTGTTTTTT. It specifies CASSSLGSGANTGELFF. The chain employs TRBV18 and TRBJ2-2; 8 nucleotides line up with TRBD2. The germline V gene has CDR1 KGHSH and CDR2 LQKENI. With V trimmed by 6 bases and J by 0 bases, 9 bases remained unmatched. The CDR3 extends over 17 amino acids.

The V gene is TRBV7-2, the J gene TRBJ2-3; TRBD2 aligns across 10 bases. V shed 3 bases, J shed 4 bases, and the junction held 4 bases outside the gene matches. The germline V gene encodes CDR1 SGHTA and CDR2 FQGNSA. There are 15 residues in the CDR3. Here the CDR3 reads CASSLASGGSDTQYF. CDR3 coding DNA: TGTGCCAGCAGCTTGGCTAGCGGGGGATCAGATACGCAGTATTTT.

The CDR3, as DNA: TGTGCCAGCAGCCAGGGCCGGACGGCCTACGAGCAGTACTTC. Protein sequence: CASSQGRTAYEQYF. The rearrangement links TRBV7-2 to TRBJ2-7; D might be TRBD1 (5 bases). Looked up from germline, CDR1 is SGHTA and CDR2 is FQGNSA. There are 14 residues in the CDR3. The V end was cut by 5 bases, the J end by 2 bases, with 13 bases between.

The gene calls are TRBV19 and TRBJ1-1; D gene ambiguous. CDR3 length: 14 amino acids. CDR1 is LNHDA and CDR2 is SQIVND in the germline V gene (reference sequence). Trimming left V 6 bases short and J 5 bases short, with 16 bases between. The CDR3 nucleotides are TGTGCCAGTAGACCTTTTACTCGGGGAACTGAAGCTTTCTTT. It specifies CASRPFTRGTEAFF.

J is TRBJ1-2 and V is TRBV7-8, with unresolved D. Germline-derived CDR1 and CDR2 are SGHVS and FQNEAQ. The CDR3 contains 13 residues. Deletions cut 1 base from V and 2 bases from J, with 5 bases between. This CDR3 reads CASSLGGNYGYTF. The CDR3 nucleotides read TGTGCCAGCAGCTTAGGCGGGAACTATGGCTACACCTTC.

This clone was observed a single time. The genes are TRBV6-5 and TRBJ1-1, with D unresolved. The V gene lost 9 bases and the J gene lost 1 base, with 15 bases spanning the gap. CDR1 is MNHEY and CDR2 is SVGAGI in the germline V gene. This CDR3 has 14 residues. CDR3: CASCTGQTNTEAFF. Here the CDR3 DNA reads TGTGCCAGTTGCACTGGGCAGACGAACACTGAAGCTTTCTTT.

J is TRBJ2-2 and V is TRBV11-2; 8 bases are shared with TRBD2. This CDR3 is built from 15 residues. CDR1 is SGHAT and CDR2 is FQNNGV in the germline V gene. J gave up 5 bases and V 6 bases, and 8 bases lay outside the gene matches. The CDR3 DNA sequence: TGTGCCAGCAGTCGGGGGGGGCAAAATACCGGGGAGCTGTTTTTT. Amino acid sequence: CASSRGGQNTGELFF.

The chain has TRBV9 and TRBJ2-7, with D perhaps TRBD1 (6 bases). V was trimmed by 4 bases and J by 2 bases, leaving 13 bases between them. Germline values: CDR1 SGDLS, CDR2 YYNGEE. The CDR3 runs 14 residues. In DNA form, the CDR3 reads TGTGCCAGCAGCCCTGGGGACACTACCTACGAGCAGTACTTC. It yields the protein CASSPGDTTYEQYF.

This sequence joins TRBV5-1 and TRBJ2-1; 11 bases line up with TRBD2. This CDR3 is 16 amino acids long. Losses at the gene ends were 0 bases for V and 3 bases for J; bases not matched to a gene: 2. Germline CDR1 and CDR2: SGHRS and YFSETQ. The chain's CDR3 is CASSLGLAGNYNEQFF. The CDR3 DNA follows: TGCGCCAGCAGCTTGGGACTAGCGGGGAACTACAATGAGCAGTTCTTC.

The chain joins TRBV7-6 to TRBJ1-1; maybe TRBD1 (6 bases). The CDR3 extends over 14 amino acids. The germline V gene encodes CDR1 SGHVS and CDR2 FNYEAQ. Trimming pared 1 base from V and 5 bases from J, leaving 11 bases between. CDR3 DNA: TGTGCCAGCAGCTTAGTAGGGGGAGAGACTGAAGCTTTCTTT. Encoded protein: CASSLVGGETEAFF. Drawing the rest from reference TRBV7-6 and TRBJ1-1, the complete variable domain is GAGVSQSPRYKVTKRGQDVALRCDPISGHVSLYWYRQALGQGPEFLTYFNYEAQQDKSGLPNDRFSAERPEGSISTLTIQRTEQRDSAMYRCASSLVGGETEAFFGQGTRLTVV.

J is TRBJ1-2 and V is TRBV18, with TRBD1 as a possible D gene (6 bases). Germline V gene data show CDR1 as KGHSH and CDR2 as LQKENI. CDR3 size: 14 residues. V lost 5 bases, J lost 3 bases, and 13 bases lay in between. CDR3 DNA sequence: TGTGCCAGCTCAGGGTTGGCAGGGGACTATGGCTACACCTTC. This encodes CASSGLAGDYGYTF.